This TCR beta chain is from a study of blood T cell repertoires in COVID-19. About the research overall: Collection of acute and convalescent COVID-19 samples took place in the United States, Italy and Spain. PBMCs, B-cell-depleted T cells, or T cells provided the cDNA or gDNA that made up the material.

The data were produced by immunoSEQ multiplex PCR, yet TCRdb's version contains in-frame clones alone and is incomplete. This table holds 100,000 to 150,000 clones, around 86% found once. The V end was cut by 2 bases, the J end by 6 bases, with 11 bases between. The CDR3 is made up of 14 amino acids. Germline CDR1 is SGHNT and CDR2 is YYREEE (reference sequence). The material sequenced was peripheral blood. This chain uses TRBV5-4 with TRBJ1-4; perhaps TRBD1 as D (5 bases). The clonotype was recovered from a human donor in a cohort sampled during active COVID-19. The CDR3 here is CASSFWGAHEKLFF. The CDR3 nucleotides are TGTGCCAGCAGCTTTTGGGGCGCGCATGAAAAACTGTTTTTT.